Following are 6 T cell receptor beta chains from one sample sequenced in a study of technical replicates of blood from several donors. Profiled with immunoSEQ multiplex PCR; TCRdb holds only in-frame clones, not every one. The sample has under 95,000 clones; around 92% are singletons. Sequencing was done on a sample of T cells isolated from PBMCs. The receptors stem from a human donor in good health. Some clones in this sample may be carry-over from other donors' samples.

The CDR3: CASSQGSLSNEQFF. As DNA, the CDR3 is TGTGCCAGCAGCCAAGGGTCCCTTAGCAATGAGCAGTTCTTC. The chain is built from TRBV4-2 and TRBJ2-1; D uncertain. Between the trimmed V and J ends, which lost 1 base and 6 bases, there was a span of 10 bases. CDR3 size: 14 residues. The germline V gene encodes CDR1 LGHNA and CDR2 YNFKEQ.

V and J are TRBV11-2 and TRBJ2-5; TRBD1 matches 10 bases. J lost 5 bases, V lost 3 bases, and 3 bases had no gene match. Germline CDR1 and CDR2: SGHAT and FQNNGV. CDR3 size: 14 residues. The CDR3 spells CASSLTGGWETQYF. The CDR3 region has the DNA TGTGCCAGCAGCTTGACAGGGGGCTGGGAGACCCAGTACTTC. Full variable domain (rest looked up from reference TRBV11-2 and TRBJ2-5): EAGVAQSPRYKIIEKRQSVAFWCNPISGHATLYWYQQILGQGPKLLIQFQNNGVVDDSQLPKDRFSAERLKGVDSTLKIQPAKLEDSAVYLCASSLTGGWETQYFGPGTRLLVL.

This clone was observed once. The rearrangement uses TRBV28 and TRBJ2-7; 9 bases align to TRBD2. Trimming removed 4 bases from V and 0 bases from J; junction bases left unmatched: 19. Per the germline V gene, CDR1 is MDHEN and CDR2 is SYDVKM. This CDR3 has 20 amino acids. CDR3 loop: CASSSIGRLREGQGSYEQYF. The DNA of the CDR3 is TGTGCCAGCAGTTCCATTGGCCGCCTGCGGGAGGGCCAGGGCTCCTACGAGCAGTACTTC.

The CDR3 region has the DNA TGTGCCAGCAGCCCGAATTCGGCCTATAATTCACCCCTCCACTTT. Protein product: CASSPNSAYNSPLHF. The rearrangement joins TRBV5-4 to TRBJ1-6; D not resolved. The V and J ends lost 4 bases and 2 bases respectively, with 10 bases between them. This CDR3 has 15 amino acids. Germline V CDR1 and CDR2: SGHNT, YYREEE (reference sequence).

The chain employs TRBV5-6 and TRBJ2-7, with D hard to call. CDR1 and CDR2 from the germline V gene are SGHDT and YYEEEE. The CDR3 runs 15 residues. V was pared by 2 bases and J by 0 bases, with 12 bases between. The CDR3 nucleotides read TGTGCCAGCAGCTTAATGACACTGAGCTCCTACGAGCAGTACTTC. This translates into CASSLMTLSSYEQYF.

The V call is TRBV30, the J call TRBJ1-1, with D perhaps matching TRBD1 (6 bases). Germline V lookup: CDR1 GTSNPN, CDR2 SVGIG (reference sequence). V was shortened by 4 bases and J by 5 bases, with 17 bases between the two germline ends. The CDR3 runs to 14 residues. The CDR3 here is CAWTVGGQQTEAFF. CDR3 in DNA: TGTGCCTGGACAGTGGGGGGGCAACAAACTGAAGCTTTCTTT. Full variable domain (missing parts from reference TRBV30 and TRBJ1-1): SQTIHQWPATLVQPVGSPLSLECTVEGTSNPNLYWYRQAAGRGLQLLFYSVGIGQISSEVPQNLSASRPQDRQFILSSKKLLLSDSGFYLCAWTVGGQQTEAFFGQGTRLTVV.